This record concerns one T cell receptor (beta chain) sequence. Its antigen remains unidentified. Base quality data are lacking; no much larger clone is found one base away. Collaborating institutions collected whole blood in K2EDTA tubes following their own protocols. For TCRbeta analysis, collaborators shipped samples as frozen whole blood, isolated PBMCs, or DNA extracted from either of those sample types. The data were obtained in a study of blood T cell repertoires in COVID-19 (TCRdb year 2020). Regarding the complete study: Samples from collaborators originated in the United States, Italy and Spain and spanned both the acute and convalescent phases of COVID-19. The material from the prospective study consisted of cDNA or gDNA derived from T cells, B-cell-depleted T cells, or PBMCs. The dataset comprised deeply sampled blood TCRbeta repertoires from subjects exposed to, actively infected with, or recovered from COVID-19. The repertoires were released in a freely available public database meant as a resource for research on the immune response to SARS-CoV-2. The samples were drawn from two sources: the first 160 participants of the ongoing ImmuneRACE study, and fewer than 1,500 subjects contributed by 6 global collaborators. The sample metadata nearly always contained a de-identified subject ID, COVID-19 status, age in years and sex. Where available, HLA class I and class II types were obtained from metadata supplied by the sample provider rather than from assay-based typing.

The paper as a whole reports these results and caveats: The amount of clinical and demographic metadata varied by source and participant and was provided uncurated.

Spanning cysteine to phenylalanine, the CDR3 consists of 14 amino acids. Only the CDR3 DNA stays, 42 bases, in frame from base 1. CDR1 and CDR2 are read off the germline V gene as SGHRS and YFSETQ. Trimming takes 4 bases off V and 7 bases off J; junction bases not matched to a gene: 8. The immunoSEQ Assay, a bias-controlled multiplex PCR, was used to amplify TCRbeta CDR3 regions from genomic DNA. Processing in the source paper ran as follows. Within the assay, amplification of reference gene primers was used to estimate how many nucleated cells each sample contained. To quantify the absolute abundance of each unique TCRbeta CDR3 rearrangement, sequence reads were collapsed and filtered. For each sample, productive Simpson clonality was calculated as the square root of Simpson's diversity index over productive rearrangements. TCRdb provides this immuneACCESS table in a form limited to in-frame rearrangements. Some clones are lacking; in checked studies, under half of them reflect an unresolved V gene, and why the rest are absent is not known. V and J calls and clone size are as listed in that table; D and trimming were resolved from the DNA. The sample records 80,000 to 130,000 clones, roughly 90% of which are singletons. The ten largest clones add up to 5.5% to 6.5% of the sample.

Recombination linked TRBV5-1 to TRBJ1-5, with 7 bases in between that match TRBD1. This TCR came from an older woman with acute or convalescent COVID-19. Sequencing was carried out using peripheral blood. The DNA is as follows: TGCGCCAGCAGCGAACAGGGGAAAGGACAGCCCCAGCATTTT. Translated, this gives CASSEQGKGQPQHF.